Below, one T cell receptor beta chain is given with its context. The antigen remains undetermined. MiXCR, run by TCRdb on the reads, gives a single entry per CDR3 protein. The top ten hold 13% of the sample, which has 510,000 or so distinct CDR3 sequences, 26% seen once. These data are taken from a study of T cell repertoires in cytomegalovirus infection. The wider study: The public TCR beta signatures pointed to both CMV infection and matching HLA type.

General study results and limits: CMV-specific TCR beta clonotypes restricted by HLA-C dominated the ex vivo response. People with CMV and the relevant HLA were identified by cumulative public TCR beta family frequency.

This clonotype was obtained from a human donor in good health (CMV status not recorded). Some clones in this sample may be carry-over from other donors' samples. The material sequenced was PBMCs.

The CDR3 is CASSLLTHGGETQYF. The CDR3 DNA reads as TGTGCCAGCAGTTTGTTGACCCACGGGGGAGAGACCCAGTACTTC. The chain uses TRBV12-3 or TRBV12-4 and TRBJ2-5; weak D call: TRBD2 (6 bases). The CDR3 is 15 amino acids. V gave up 3 bases and J gave up 4 bases, with 15 bases separating them.